The T cell receptor (beta chain) described here comes from a study of blood T cell repertoires in COVID-19 (dated by TCRdb to about 2020). At the level of the whole study: Collaborator samples came from the United States, Italy and Spain and covered acute and convalescent phases of COVID-19. The prospective study material was composed of cDNA or gDNA derived from T cells, B-cell-depleted T cells, or PBMCs. The dataset comprised deeply sampled blood TCRbeta repertoires from subjects exposed to, actively infected with, or recovered from COVID-19. The repertoires were released in a freely available public database meant as a resource for research on the immune response to SARS-CoV-2. The samples were drawn from the first 160 participants of the ongoing ImmuneRACE study and from 1,254 subjects provided by 6 global collaborators. A de-identified subject ID, COVID-19 status, age in years and sex were almost always included in the sample metadata. Where HLA class I and class II types were available, the types were taken from metadata supplied by the sample provider, not from assay-based typing. General conclusions and limits of the study: Clinical and demographic metadata were provided uncurated, with the amount varying by source and participant.

Comments on this clone: The specificity of this receptor is unknown. Base quality data are lacking; no much larger clone is found one base away. This specimen includes other DNA sequences encoding the same CDR3.

TCRbeta CDR3 regions were amplified from genomic DNA by means of the immunoSEQ Assay, a bias-controlled multiplex PCR. In the authors' own workflow: The number of nucleated cells in each sample was estimated from the amplification of reference gene primers within the assay. Sequence reads were collapsed and filtered to measure the absolute abundance of every unique TCRbeta CDR3 rearrangement. For each sample, productive Simpson clonality was calculated by taking the square root of Simpson's diversity index across productive rearrangements. TCRdb carries this immuneACCESS record with in-frame sequences only. Its versions omit some clonotypes, under half of them owing to an unresolved V gene in the studies checked, with the rest unexplained. That table is the source of V, J and clone size, and D and trimming were worked out from the DNA. The sample data list around 250,000 clones, and roughly 85% of these were observed just once. The ten most abundant clones make up approximately 5% of the sample.

Enrolling through a virtual design, the prospective study's participants ranged in age from roughly 18 to 95 years and lived across 24 United States geographic areas. To assign participants to cohorts, the prospective study relied on clinical history that participants themselves reported in a screening survey and a study questionnaire. Exposed participants had been in contact, within 2 weeks of entering the study, with a person who had a PCR-confirmed or clinician-diagnosed case of COVID-19. Each participant in the prospective study had whole blood, serum and a nasopharyngeal or oropharyngeal swab collected by mobile phlebotomists. Participants in the prospective study had the option to provide additional blood draws and questionnaires over a 2-month period. Prospective study blood samples were shipped either frozen or at room temperature before DNA extraction. The CDR3 sequence holds 13 residues, the cysteine and phenylalanine included. Only CDR3 DNA remains: 39 bases, in frame from the first base. V loses 3 bases at its end and J loses 5 bases; junction bases beyond the gene matches: 2. Via the germline V gene (reference sequence), CDR1 is GTSNPN and CDR2 SVGIG.

This TCR came from a man aged 35-49 years who had been exposed to COVID-19. The chain is made from TRBV30 and TRBJ2-2, with 8 junctional bases fitting TRBD1. The sequenced material came from PBMCs or T cells enriched from blood (not recorded which). In nucleotides, the sequence is TGTGCCTGGAGCCGACAGGGGACCGGGGAGCTGTTTTTT. Its protein reads: CAWSRQGTGELFF.